This T cell receptor beta chain comes out of a study of T-cell memory formation after mild COVID-19. Study at large: In these data, TCR clusters were largely donor specific. Study findings and constraints: Pre-infection memory carried some responding clones, suggesting that cross-reactive memory joined. Whether day 37 second-wave clones are SARS-CoV-2-specific was not confirmed.

The length of the CDR3 is 15 residues. V was pared by 8 bases and J by 3 bases, with 16 bases between. Comments on this clonotype: The antigen remains undetermined.

TCRdb analysed the 5' RACE reads with MiXCR anew, one entry per CDR3 protein. This sample yields 450,000 or so distinct CDR3 sequences, of which more than 20% are seen a single time; under 15% belongs to the top ten. Sequenced material: PBMCs or a T cell subset sorted from them (not recorded which). The chain couples TRBV12-3 or TRBV12-4 to TRBJ2-2, with a tentative D call TRBD2 (5 bases). The sequence came from an adult woman who had mild COVID-19 (a few samples of this study predate the infection). Cell type and time point are not known. As DNA, the CDR3 is TGTGCCAGCGGTTCATCTTCGGGGTACACCGGGGAGCTGTTTTTT. It is translated as CASGSSSGYTGELFF.